These 9 T cell receptor beta chains came from one sample sequenced in a study of T cell responses to AZD1222 COVID-19 vaccine. Assay: immunoSEQ multiplex PCR; the TCRdb copy retains only in-frame clones and omits some. The repertoire holds 40,000 to 45,000 clones, over 60% seen once, with less than 5% in the top ten. This specimen was peripheral blood, taken on day 0 of AZD1222 vaccination. The receptor set was obtained from an adult in good health.

The chain uses TRBV5-5 and TRBJ1-2; no definite D call. CDR1 is SGHKS, CDR2 YYEKEE, per germline (reference sequence). V was trimmed by 2 bases and J by 5 bases, leaving 16 bases between them. The CDR3 is 15 residues long. The CDR3 spells CASSLTDTTTYGYTF. CDR3 coding DNA: TGTGCCAGCAGCTTAACCGATACAACTACATATGGCTACACCTTC.

The CDR3 sequence is CSVPRGAGQETQYF. The CDR3, as DNA: TGCAGCGTTCCCCGGGGAGCGGGGCAAGAGACCCAGTACTTC. The chain employs TRBV29-1 and TRBJ2-5, with TRBD2 matching 7 bases. This CDR3 spans 14 amino acids. Germline CDR1 is SQVTM and CDR2 is ANQGSEA. Trimming at V came to 5 bases and at J to 2 bases, leaving 8 bases not matched to a gene.

The rearrangement joins TRBV12-3 or TRBV12-4 to TRBJ2-1; D not certain. CDR3 length: 13 amino acids. Trimming shortened V by 0 bases and J by 5 bases, and 5 bases separated the two germline ends. CDR3 DNA sequence: TGTGCCAGCAGTTTAGCGGTTAACAATGAGCAGTTCTTC. Translating it yields CASSLAVNNEQFF.

The chain links TRBV2 to TRBJ2-5, with 9 nucleotides matching TRBD2. V shed 2 bases and J 0 bases; nucleotides not matched to a gene: 7. There are 17 residues in the CDR3. Germline loops: CDR1 SNHLY, CDR2 FYNNEI. The CDR3 protein is CASSEWAGGPHQETQYF. The CDR3 coding sequence is TGTGCCAGCAGTGAATGGGCGGGGGGGCCCCACCAAGAGACCCAGTACTTC.

This clone was found a few times. J is TRBJ1-2 and V is TRBV5-6, with D possibly being TRBD1 (5 bases). V shed 4 bases and J shed 8 bases, with 12 bases lying between them. Per germline, CDR1 SGHDT and CDR2 YYEEEE. This CDR3 contains 12 residues. The CDR3 protein is CASSRGSRGYTF. In nucleotides, the CDR3 is TGTGCCAGCAGCAGGGGATCGCGCGGCTACACCTTC.

The chain is built from TRBV19 and TRBJ2-2, with 8 bases that match TRBD1. Germline V gives CDR1 LNHDA, CDR2 SQIVND (reference sequence). J gave up 5 bases and V 10 bases, and 12 bases lay outside the gene matches. The CDR3 contains 15 residues. The DNA for the CDR3 is TGTGCCACCTCGACAGGGGCCTTCCAAACCGGGGAGCTGTTTTTT. Its protein product is CATSTGAFQTGELFF. The full variable domain, rest sourced from reference TRBV19 and TRBJ2-2, is DGGITQSPKYLFRKEGQNVTLSCEQNLNHDAMYWYRQDPGQGLRLIYYSQIVNDFQKGDIAEGYSVSREKKESFPLTVTSAQKNPTAFYLCATSTGAFQTGELFFGEGSRLTVL.

The J gene is TRBJ1-3, the V gene TRBV5-5; D not certain. Germline V gives CDR1 SGHKS, CDR2 YYEKEE (reference sequence). Trimming removed 1 base from V and 1 base from J, with 3 bases in between. The CDR3 has 13 amino acids. The CDR3 loop is CASSLTSGNTIYF. CDR3 nucleotides: TGTGCCAGCAGCTTGACATCTGGAAACACCATATATTTT.

As for this clone: A read error is likely, as this CDR3 ends without the conserved phenylalanine or tryptophan. The chain has TRBV6-5 and TRBJ1-1, with D perhaps TRBD1 (6 bases). The CDR3 totals 14 residues. The V gene lost 11 bases and the J gene lost 10 bases, with 26 bases spanning the gap. Germline CDR1 and CDR2: MNHEY and SVGAGI. CDR3 bases: TGTGCCGCACGACGGGGCCCGGAAGGGGGATCAGCTTTCCTT. This translates into CAARRGPEGGSAFL.

The chain has TRBV5-8 and TRBJ2-7; no clear D gene. CDR3 length: 15 amino acids. CDR1 and CDR2 from the germline V gene are SGHTS and YDEGEE. The ends were cut back, 4 bases at V and 7 bases at J, with 21 bases in the middle. For the CDR3, the DNA is TGTGCCAGCAGCCCCCGCCTCGCCCCCCTGGCGGAGCAGTACTTC. Translated: CASSPRLAPLAEQYF.